This T cell receptor (beta chain) was recorded in a study of blood T cells in healthy people across ages. Study-level findings and limits: Nothing was known about donor CMV status, and this possibly confounded expanded clonotype changes.

The CDR3 loop spans 15 amino acids. The V end was cut by 0 bases, the J end by 1 base, with 9 bases between. In germline, CDR1 is SGHTA, CDR2 FQGNSA. Next came a second PCR, run for about 6 to 12 cycles, which used a sample-barcoded 5' primer along with a J-beta primer mix. MiXCR, applied by TCRdb to the 5' RACE reads, yields one record per CDR3 protein. The sample gives roughly 800,000 distinct CDR3 sequences, about 53% of which show up once; under 50% is in the top ten. A word on this clonotype: Its antigen remains unidentified.

Donors each provided about 9.5 milliliters of peripheral blood. This chain uses TRBV7-2 with TRBJ1-1; D unclear. Sequences were obtained from blood. The sequence was obtained from a man older than 75 in good health. The CDR3 protein is CASSLAGIANTEAFF. Written as DNA, the CDR3 is TGTGCCAGCAGCTTAGCAGGGATCGCGAACACTGAAGCTTTCTTT.